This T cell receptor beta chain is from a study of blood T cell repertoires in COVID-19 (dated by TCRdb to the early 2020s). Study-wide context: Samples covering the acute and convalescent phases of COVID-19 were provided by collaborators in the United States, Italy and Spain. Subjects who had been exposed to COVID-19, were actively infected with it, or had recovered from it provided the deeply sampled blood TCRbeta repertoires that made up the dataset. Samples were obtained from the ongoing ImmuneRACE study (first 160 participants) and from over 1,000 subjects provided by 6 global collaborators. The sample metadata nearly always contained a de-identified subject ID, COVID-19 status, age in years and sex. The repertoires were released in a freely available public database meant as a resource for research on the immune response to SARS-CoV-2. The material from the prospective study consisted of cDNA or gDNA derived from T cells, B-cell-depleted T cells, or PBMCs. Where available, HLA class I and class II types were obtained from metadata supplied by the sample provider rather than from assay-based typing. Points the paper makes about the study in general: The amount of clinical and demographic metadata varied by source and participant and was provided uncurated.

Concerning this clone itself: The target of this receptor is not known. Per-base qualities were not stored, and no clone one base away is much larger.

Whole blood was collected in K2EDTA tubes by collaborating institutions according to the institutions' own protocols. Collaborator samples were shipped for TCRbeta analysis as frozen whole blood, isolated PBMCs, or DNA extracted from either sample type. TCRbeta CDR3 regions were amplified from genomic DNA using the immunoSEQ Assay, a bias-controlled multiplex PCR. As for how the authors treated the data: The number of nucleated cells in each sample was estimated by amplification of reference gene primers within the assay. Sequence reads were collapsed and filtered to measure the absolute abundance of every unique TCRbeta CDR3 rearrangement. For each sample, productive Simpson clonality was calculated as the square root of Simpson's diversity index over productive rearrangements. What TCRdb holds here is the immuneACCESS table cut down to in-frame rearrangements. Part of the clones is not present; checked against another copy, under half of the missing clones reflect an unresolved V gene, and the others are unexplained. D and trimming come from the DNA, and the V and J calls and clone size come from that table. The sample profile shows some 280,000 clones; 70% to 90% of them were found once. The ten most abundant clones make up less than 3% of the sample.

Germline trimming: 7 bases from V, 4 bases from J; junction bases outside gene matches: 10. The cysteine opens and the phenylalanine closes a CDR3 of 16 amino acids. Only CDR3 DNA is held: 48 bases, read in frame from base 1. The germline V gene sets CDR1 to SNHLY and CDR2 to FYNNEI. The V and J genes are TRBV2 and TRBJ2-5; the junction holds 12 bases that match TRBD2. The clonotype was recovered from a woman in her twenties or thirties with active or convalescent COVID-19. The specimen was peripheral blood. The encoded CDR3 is CASTAPLAGGLETQYF. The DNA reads TGTGCCAGCACCGCGCCCCTAGCGGGGGGGCTAGAGACCCAGTACTTC.